This entry lists 6 T cell receptor beta chains sequenced from one sample in a study of breast tumors, draining lymph nodes, adjacent tissues. MiXCR, applied by TCRdb to the multiplex PCR reads, yields one record per CDR3 protein. The sample yields approximately 88,000 distinct CDR3 sequences, around 29% seen once. The lymph nodes were axillary draining lymph nodes from breast cancer patients. Sequenced: axillary lymph node tissue. The receptors were gathered from a female donor with breast cancer. Some clones in this sample may be carry-over from other donors' samples.

Ten or more counts support this clonotype. This chain connects TRBV27 to TRBJ2-7; 10 bases align to TRBD1. This CDR3 has 14 residues. Germline loops: CDR1 MNHEY, CDR2 SMNVEV (reference sequence). V was pared by 6 bases and J by 3 bases, with 5 bases of the junction left unmatched. The CDR3, as DNA: TGTGCCAGCAGGCGACAGGGGGCGGTCTACGAGCAGTACTTC. It yields the protein CASRRQGAVYEQYF.

The table lists this clonotype with many counts. J is TRBJ2-1 and V is TRBV27; 8 positions match TRBD2. The CDR3 is 15 residues long. With 3 bases clipped from V and 7 bases from J, the junction kept 8 bases outside the gene matches. Per the germline V gene, CDR1 is MNHEY and CDR2 is SMNVEV (reference sequence). As DNA, the CDR3 is TGTGCCAGCAGTTTTGGGACTAGGAGAGGGAATGAGCAGTTCTTC. It translates to CASSFGTRRGNEQFF.

This clonotype occurred many times. One end of the junction fails to match germline, which may point to a read error. This chain connects TRBV6-6 to TRBJ2-5; TRBD1 matches at 9 bases. Germline V CDR1 and CDR2: MNHNY, SVGAGI (reference sequence). The CDR3 length is 15 residues. CDR3 sequence: CASSHSTGGQETQYF. DNA of the CDR3: TGTGCCAGCAGTCACTCGACAGGGGGTCAGGAGACCCAGTACTTC.

Note on this clonotype: At one end, the junction sequence differs from germline, possibly due to a read error. The CDR3 sequence is CASSYRDTGELFF. The CDR3 DNA is TGTGCCAGCAGTTACAGGGACACCGGGGAGCTGTTCTTT. The rearrangement links TRBV27 to TRBJ2-2, with a tentative D call TRBD1 (6 bases). Looked up from germline, CDR1 is MNHEY and CDR2 is SMNVEV (reference sequence). The CDR3 sequence is 13 residues long.

In the case of this clonotype: A read error may be the cause here, since a much bigger clone is one base away. The J gene is TRBJ2-5, the V gene TRBV25-1; 14 bases line up with TRBD2. Germline assignment: CDR1 MGHDK and CDR2 SYGVNS. The CDR3 has 19 residues. Unmatched junction bases numbered 13, after V lost 5 bases and J lost 2 bases. The CDR3 reads CASSPPNAGLAGVQETQYF. The DNA for the CDR3 is TGTGCCAGCAGTCCCCCCAACGCGGGACTAGCGGGGGTGCAAGAGACCCAGTACTTC.

This clonotype was seen many times. The chain links TRBV11-2 to TRBJ1-4; 9 bases are a match to TRBD1. V shed 1 base and J 10 bases; nucleotides not matched to a gene: 13. The CDR3 length is 17 residues. Germline-derived CDR1 and CDR2 are SGHAT and FQNNGV. The CDR3 here is CASSLVPQGAGDGKLFF. The CDR3 DNA follows: TGTGCCAGCAGCTTAGTCCCACAGGGGGCTGGCGATGGAAAACTGTTTTTT.